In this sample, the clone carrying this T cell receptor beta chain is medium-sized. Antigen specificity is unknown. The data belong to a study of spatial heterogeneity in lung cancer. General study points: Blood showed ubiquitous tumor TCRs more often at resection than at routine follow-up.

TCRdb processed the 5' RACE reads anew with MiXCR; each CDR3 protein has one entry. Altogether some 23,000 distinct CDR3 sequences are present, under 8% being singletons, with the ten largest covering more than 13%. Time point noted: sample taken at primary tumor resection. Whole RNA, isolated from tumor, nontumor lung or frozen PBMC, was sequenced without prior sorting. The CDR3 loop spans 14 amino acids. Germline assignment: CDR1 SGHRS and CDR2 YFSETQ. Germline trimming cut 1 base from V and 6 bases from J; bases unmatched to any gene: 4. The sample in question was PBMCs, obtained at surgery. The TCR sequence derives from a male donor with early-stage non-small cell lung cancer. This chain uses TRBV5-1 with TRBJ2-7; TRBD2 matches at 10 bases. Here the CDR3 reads CASSLLAGVAEQYF. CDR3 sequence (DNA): TGCGCCAGCAGCTTGCTAGCGGGAGTTGCCGAGCAGTACTTC.